These 29 T cell receptor beta chains were sequenced from one sample in a study of cytomegalovirus exposure and HLA in healthy donors. Sequenced by immunoSEQ multiplex PCR; TCRdb stores in-frame clones only, minus some. The table shows about 140,000 clones, with about nine tenths occurring only once. The material sequenced was PBMCs. These receptors all come from a man younger than 35 in good health and CMV-seronegative.

V is TRBV10-2 and J is TRBJ2-3; a weak D match, TRBD2 (6 bases). Germline loops: CDR1 WSHSY, CDR2 SAAADI. This CDR3 region has 14 residues. V lost 6 bases to trimming and J lost 2 bases, with 12 bases between them. DNA of the CDR3: TGCGCCAGCAGCAAGCGGGCGAACACAGATACGCAGTATTTT. Translating it yields CASSKRANTDTQYF.

CDR3 in DNA: TGTGCCAGAAGCCGCCGGACTAGCGGGACCCCCATCGAGCAGTACGTC. It specifies CARSRRTSGTPIEQYV. The V call is TRBV5-3, the J call TRBJ2-7; 12 bases are shared with TRBD2. TRBV5-3 is reported as an ORF; its role is uncertain. CDR3 size: 16 residues. The V and J ends lost 4 bases and 6 bases, in that order; junction bases with no gene match: 11.

V gene TRBV15 combines with J gene TRBJ1-1; D remains unclear. CDR3 length equals 13 residues. CDR1 is LNHNV and CDR2 is YYDKDF in the germline V gene (reference sequence). Trimming pared 8 bases from V and 1 base from J, leaving 11 bases between. The CDR3 coding sequence is TGTGCCACCTCCCAAGAGGGGAACACTGAAGCTTTCTTT. Residues: CATSQEGNTEAFF.

The chain joins TRBV19 to TRBJ2-7; 14 bases line up with TRBD2. Trimming removed 3 bases from V and 0 bases from J; junction bases left unmatched: 10. The CDR3 consists of 19 residues. CDR1 and CDR2 (germline): LNHDA, SQIVND (reference sequence). The CDR3 loop is CASSIGLAGGAFTSYEQYF. In DNA form, the CDR3 reads TGTGCCAGTAGTATCGGACTAGCGGGGGGCGCCTTCACCTCCTACGAGCAGTACTTC.

This chain uses TRBV7-7 with TRBJ2-7; 10 positions agree with TRBD1. V lost 1 base to trimming and J lost 3 bases; unmatched junction nucleotides: 0. Germline assignment: CDR1 SSHAT and CDR2 FNYEAQ (reference sequence). This CDR3 has 14 amino acids. CDR3 in amino acids: CASSLGDRGYEQYF. CDR3 bases: TGTGCCAGCAGCTTAGGGGACAGGGGCTACGAGCAGTACTTC.

This clone was recorded a few times. J is TRBJ2-7 and V is TRBV2; D is ambiguous. Germline CDR1 reads SNHLY; CDR2 reads FYNNEI. CDR3 length: 11 residues. Trimming removed 6 bases from V and 3 bases from J, with 6 bases in between. The DNA of the CDR3 is TGTGCCAGCAGCCTCTACTACGAGCAGTACTTC. Its translation: CASSLYYEQYF.

The chain recombines TRBV27 with TRBJ2-5, with D possibly being TRBD2 (6 bases). Germline V gene data show CDR1 as MNHEY and CDR2 as SMNVEV (reference sequence). The CDR3 has 16 residues. V lost 4 bases to trimming and J lost 0 bases, with 15 bases between them. In DNA form, the CDR3 reads TGTGCCAGCAGTTCCCACGCGGGACGGAACCAAGAGACCCAGTACTTC. Protein product: CASSSHAGRNQETQYF.

The chain couples TRBV28 to TRBJ2-7; 8 positions match TRBD1. Trimming at V came to 4 bases and at J to 4 bases, leaving 9 bases not matched to a gene. The CDR3 loop spans 15 amino acids. CDR1 is MDHEN and CDR2 is SYDVKM in the germline V gene. The CDR3 loop is CASSSGGRARYEQYV. The CDR3 DNA reads TGTGCCAGCAGTTCAGGGGGCAGGGCGAGATACGAGCAGTACGTC.

This chain joins TRBV18 and TRBJ2-7; D possibly corresponds to TRBD1 (6 bases). Germline values: CDR1 KGHSH, CDR2 LQKENI. The CDR3 totals 13 residues. V was clipped by 5 bases and J by 7 bases, with 15 bases between them. The chain's CDR3 is CASSSQGSWEQYV. CDR3 DNA: TGTGCCAGCTCATCGCAGGGGAGTTGGGAGCAGTACGTC.

The chain has TRBV18 and TRBJ2-7, with 7 bases lining up with TRBD2. The ends lost 4 bases at V and 2 bases at J; junction bases unmatched: 8. This CDR3 has 15 amino acids. The germline V gene encodes CDR1 KGHSH and CDR2 LQKENI. CDR3 sequence reads: CASSLKAGLTYEQYF. The CDR3 DNA sequence: TGTGCCAGCTCACTTAAAGCGGGGTTGACCTACGAGCAGTACTTC. Variable domain in full (rest from reference TRBV18 and TRBJ2-7): NAGVMQNPRHLVRRRGQEARLRCSPMKGHSHVYWYRQLPEEGLKFMVYLQKENIIDESGMPKERFSAEFPKEGPSILRIQQVVRGDSAAYFCASSLKAGLTYEQYFGPGTRLTVT.

The J gene is TRBJ2-1, the V gene TRBV30; weak D call: TRBD1 (6 bases). V was trimmed by 3 bases and J by 5 bases, leaving 8 bases between them. CDR1 GTSNPN and CDR2 SVGIG come from the germline V gene (reference sequence). This CDR3 has 12 residues. CDR3 bases: TGTGCCTGGAGCCGGACAGACAATGAGCAGTTCTTC. Its translation: CAWSRTDNEQFF.

This sequence joins TRBV25-1 and TRBJ1-6, with D uncertain. CDR3 length: 14 residues. V was pared by 8 bases and J by 13 bases, with 21 bases between. The germline CDR1 and CDR2 sequences are MGHDK and SYGVNS. This chain's CDR3 is CASSRGGQPSPLHF. The CDR3 nucleotides are TGTGCCAGCTCCCGGGGAGGTCAGCCTTCCCCCCTCCACTTT.

The rearrangement uses TRBV9 and TRBJ1-1; D is uncertain. From germline, CDR1 is SGDLS and CDR2 YYNGEE. The CDR3 sequence is 15 residues long. The V end lost 3 bases, the J end lost 1 base, and 13 bases lay between the germline ends. The CDR3 loop reads CASSAGSTANTEAFF. The CDR3 nucleotides read TGTGCCAGCAGCGCCGGATCTACAGCGAACACTGAAGCTTTCTTT.

The rearrangement joins TRBV15 to TRBJ2-5; perhaps TRBD2 as D (5 bases). V was shortened by 1 base and J by 5 bases, with 11 bases between the two germline ends. CDR3 size: 14 residues. Germline lookup yields CDR1 LNHNV and CDR2 YYDKDF (reference sequence). CDR3 nucleotides: TGTGCCACCAGCAGAGTCGCGGGTGGGGAGACCCAGTACTTC. Amino acids: CATSRVAGGETQYF.

This clone appeared once. V usage is TRBV6-4 and J usage is TRBJ1-5; D is undetermined. Germline CDR1 is MRHNA and CDR2 is SNTAGT. The CDR3 spans 17 residues. V was pared by 4 bases and J by 0 bases, with 16 bases between. The CDR3 loop reads CASSGHPHFGSNQPQHF. The CDR3 DNA sequence: TGTGCCAGCAGTGGACACCCCCACTTCGGTAGCAATCAGCCCCAGCATTTT.

The CDR3 DNA follows: TGTGCCAGCAGCCCCCTGGGGGGGTCGAATTCACCCCTCCACTTT. Translation: CASSPLGGSNSPLHF. J is TRBJ1-6 and V is TRBV9; maybe TRBD1 (5 bases). V lost 4 bases and J lost 7, with 15 bases in between. Germline-derived CDR1 and CDR2 are SGDLS and YYNGEE. This CDR3 is 15 amino acids long. Drawing the rest from reference TRBV9 and TRBJ1-6, the complete variable domain is DSGVTQTPKHLITATGQRVTLRCSPRSGDLSVYWYQQSLDQGLQFLIQYYNGEERAKGNILERFSAQQFPDLHSELNLSSLELGDSALYFCASSPLGGSNSPLHFGNGTRLTVT.

The chain combines TRBV6-5 with TRBJ2-1, with TRBD2 matching 15 bases. The CDR3 contains 16 residues. Germline CDR1 is MNHEY and CDR2 is SVGAGI. Germline trimming cut 3 bases from V and 8 bases from J; bases unmatched to any gene: 5. The CDR3 DNA follows: TGTGCCAGCAGTTATTGGGGGACTAGCGGGAGGTATGAGCAGTTCTTC. Amino acids: CASSYWGTSGRYEQFF.

This chain uses TRBV28 with TRBJ2-3; D is ambiguous. V was trimmed by 3 bases and J by 2 bases, leaving 12 bases between them. The CDR3 extends over 15 amino acids. CDR1 and CDR2 from the germline V gene are MDHEN and SYDVKM. CDR3 sequence: CASSFGGPYTDTQYF. CDR3 coding DNA: TGTGCCAGCAGTTTTGGTGGGCCCTACACAGATACGCAGTATTTT. The whole variable domain, filled in from reference TRBV28 and TRBJ2-3, reads DVKVTQSSRYLVKRTGEKVFLECVQDMDHENMFWYRQDPGLGLRLIYFSYDVKMKEKGDIPEGYSVSREKKERFSLILESASTNQTSMYLCASSFGGPYTDTQYFGPGTRLTVL.

The rearrangement uses TRBV6-1 and TRBJ1-2; 7 bases are shared with TRBD1. There are 15 residues in the CDR3. Trimming removed 6 bases from V and 3 bases from J; junction bases left unmatched: 10. CDR1 and CDR2 (germline): MNHNS, SASEGT. In nucleotides, the CDR3 is TGTGCCAGCAGGAACAACAGGGGATGGTACTATGGCTACACCTTC. Amino acid sequence: CASRNNRGWYYGYTF.

The J gene is TRBJ2-3, the V gene TRBV7-9; maybe TRBD2 (6 bases). Germline CDR1 and CDR2: SEHNR and FQNEAQ (reference sequence). This CDR3 has 16 amino acids. Trimming cost V 0 bases and J 0 bases, with 10 bases left between them. CDR3 bases: TGTGCCAGCAGCTTAGCCGCTAGCGCTAGCACAGATACGCAGTATTTT. It encodes CASSLAASASTDTQYF. The full variable domain, its missing parts supplied by reference TRBV7-9 and TRBJ2-3, is DTGVSQNPRHKITKRGQNVTFRCDPISEHNRLYWYRQTLGQGPEFLTYFQNEAQLEKSRLLSDRFSAERPKGSFSTLEIQRTEQGDSAMYLCASSLAASASTDTQYFGPGTRLTVL.

This rearrangement joins TRBV7-2 to TRBJ2-3, with 11 bases that match TRBD1. V was clipped by 3 bases and J by 3 bases; unmatched bases: 5. This CDR3 contains 16 residues. Germline assignment: CDR1 SGHTA and CDR2 FQGNSA. DNA for the CDR3: TGTGCCAGCAGCTTCAGGACAGGGGGCAGGACAGATACGCAGTATTTT. Translating gives CASSFRTGGRTDTQYF. The full variable domain, its missing parts supplied by reference TRBV7-2 and TRBJ2-3, is GAGVSQSPSNKVTEKGKDVELRCDPISGHTALYWYRQSLGQGLEFLIYFQGNSAPDKSGLPSDRFSAERTGGSVSTLTIQRTQQEDSAVYLCASSFRTGGRTDTQYFGPGTRLTVL.

The chain links TRBV29-1 to TRBJ2-3; D may be TRBD2 (6 bases). Germline assignment: CDR1 SQVTM and CDR2 ANQGSEA. CDR3 length: 13 amino acids. V lost 1 base and J 2 bases, leaving 7 bases between the germline ends. The chain's CDR3 is CSVEGRATDTQYF. Written as DNA, the CDR3 is TGCAGCGTTGAAGGGAGGGCCACAGATACGCAGTATTTT.

V and J are TRBV5-4 and TRBJ2-5, with D possibly TRBD2 on 5 matching bases. Looked up from germline, CDR1 is SGHNT and CDR2 is YYREEE (reference sequence). The CDR3 loop spans 13 amino acids. V gave up 2 bases and J gave up 4 bases, with 9 bases separating them. The CDR3 here is CASSLLGGETQYF. Here the CDR3 DNA reads TGTGCCAGCAGCTTACTCGGAGGAGAGACCCAGTACTTC.

The chain links TRBV10-3 to TRBJ1-2, with TRBD1 identical over 7 bases. The V gene end was trimmed by 4 bases and the J gene end by 2 bases; junction bases not matched to a gene: 7. This CDR3 has 15 residues. CDR1 and CDR2 (germline): ENHRY, SYGVKD. In DNA form, the CDR3 reads TGTGCCATCAGTGCAAACCAGGACAGGAACTATGGCTACACCTTC. Protein product: CAISANQDRNYGYTF.

The J gene is TRBJ2-1, the V gene TRBV27, with D unclear. The CDR3 runs to 12 residues. CDR1 MNHEY and CDR2 SMNVEV come from the germline V gene (reference sequence). The germline V and J ends were trimmed by 5 bases and 3 bases, with 5 bases remaining between them. The CDR3 nucleotides read TGTGCCAGCAGTCAGCGCTACAATGAGCAGTTCTTC. It is translated as CASSQRYNEQFF.

The gene calls are TRBV13 and TRBJ2-1, with 12 bases fitting TRBD2. Losses at the gene ends were 4 bases for V and 5 bases for J; bases not matched to a gene: 15. CDR3 length equals 19 residues. Per germline, CDR1 PRHDT and CDR2 FYEKMQ (reference sequence). CDR3 coding DNA: TGTGCCAGCAGCTCCAGGACTAGCGGGACTTTTGCGGGGGACAATGAGCAGTTCTTC. It is translated as CASSSRTSGTFAGDNEQFF.

The V call is TRBV7-3, the J call TRBJ2-2; tentative D call: TRBD1 (6 bases). Per germline, CDR1 SGHTA and CDR2 FQGTGA. The CDR3 spans 16 residues. V was trimmed by 5 bases and J by 0 bases, leaving 13 bases between them. CDR3 in DNA: TGTGCCAGCAGCCCTGCCGGGACACCGAACACCGGGGAGCTGTTTTTT. This translates into CASSPAGTPNTGELFF.

Only one count was recorded for this clone. V is TRBV7-2 and J is TRBJ2-1, with 8 positions matching TRBD2. Germline loops: CDR1 SGHTA, CDR2 FQGNSA. The CDR3 is 17 residues long. The V segment lost 3 bases and the J segment 4 bases; nucleotides outside the gene matches: 11. The CDR3 protein is CASSFGTRSIWYNEQFF. The CDR3 DNA sequence: TGTGCCAGCAGCTTCGGGACTAGGAGTATATGGTACAATGAGCAGTTCTTC. The variable domain in full, completed from reference TRBV7-2 and TRBJ2-1, reads GAGVSQSPSNKVTEKGKDVELRCDPISGHTALYWYRQSLGQGLEFLIYFQGNSAPDKSGLPSDRFSAERTGGSVSTLTIQRTQQEDSAVYLCASSFGTRSIWYNEQFFGPGTRLTVL.

The gene calls are TRBV5-1 and TRBJ1-6, with D unresolved. The V end lost 0 bases, the J end lost 9 bases, and 16 bases lay between the germline ends. The CDR3 length is 16 residues. Germline CDR1 and CDR2: SGHRS and YFSETQ. CDR3 sequence (DNA): TGCGCCAGCAGCTTGGATGGAATCCCAGGCCTTTCACCCCTCCACTTT. Protein sequence: CASSLDGIPGLSPLHF.